The 13 T cell receptor beta chains in this list originate from one sample, sequenced in a study of CD8+ T cells in alopecia areata. Treatment defined: oral pan-JAK inhibitor, 5-10 mg twice daily. Following RNA extraction, reverse transcription yielded cDNA that acted as the sequencing template. Libraries were prepared by immunoSEQ multiplex PCR; TCRdb keeps only in-frame clonotypes and omits some of them. The profile shows about 250,000 clones, 45% to 70% of them singletons. Sequenced here: CD4+ T cells sorted from blood, sampled around week 54, from a patient treated with tofacitinib. The receptors were sampled from a human donor with alopecia areata.

The rearrangement uses TRBV2 and TRBJ2-4; tentatively, D is TRBD2 (6 bases). Trimming left V 6 bases short and J 0 bases short, with 15 bases between. This CDR3 comprises 16 residues. CDR1 SNHLY and CDR2 FYNNEI come from the germline V gene. The CDR3 spells CASSFGRTAAKNIQYF. DNA of the CDR3: TGTGCCAGCAGCTTTGGGAGGACCGCAGCCAAAAACATTCAGTACTTC.

The chain recombines TRBV15 with TRBJ1-5; D ambiguous. Trimming removed 8 bases from V and 1 base from J, with 9 bases in between. Germline V gene lookup returns CDR1 LNHNV and CDR2 YYDKDF (reference sequence). This CDR3 contains 13 residues. DNA for the CDR3: TGTGCCACCGCGGCTGGGAGCAATCAGCCCCAGCATTTT. Its translation: CATAAGSNQPQHF.

This rearrangement joins TRBV25-1 to TRBJ2-3; D is uncertain. With 2 bases removed from V and 10 bases from J, the gap between germline ends came to 7 bases. The CDR3 has 11 residues. Germline CDR1 MGHDK, CDR2 SYGVNS. The CDR3 protein is CASSEVAAQYF. The CDR3, as DNA: TGTGCCAGCAGTGAAGTCGCGGCGCAGTATTTT.

There are many counts of this clone. The gene calls are TRBV30 and TRBJ2-4; perhaps TRBD1 as D (5 bases). CDR1 is GTSNPN, CDR2 SVGIG, per germline (reference sequence). The CDR3 consists of 17 residues. V dropped 0 bases and J dropped 1 base, with 16 bases sitting between them. CDR3 in DNA: TGTGCCTGGAGTGTTATAGACAGCTCTGTGGCCAAAAACATTCAGTACTTC. Translation: CAWSVIDSSVAKNIQYF.

This rearrangement joins TRBV5-1 to TRBJ2-1; D is undetermined. CDR1 and CDR2 from the germline V gene are SGHRS and YFSETQ. This CDR3 region has 13 residues. V gave up 4 bases and J gave up 5 bases, with 10 bases separating them. The CDR3 is CASSTGENNEQFF. The CDR3 nucleotides read TGCGCCAGCAGCACCGGCGAGAACAATGAGCAGTTCTTC.

This clone appeared a few times. The chain links TRBV9 to TRBJ2-1, with 14 bases identical to TRBD2. Germline lookup yields CDR1 SGDLS and CDR2 YYNGEE. The CDR3 has 17 amino acids. Losses at the gene ends were 3 bases for V and 4 bases for J; bases not matched to a gene: 6. The CDR3 sequence is CASSATSGGAPYNEQFF. The CDR3 coding sequence is TGTGCCAGCAGCGCGACTAGCGGGGGGGCCCCATACAATGAGCAGTTCTTC.

The J gene is TRBJ2-7, the V gene TRBV11-2, with 7 bases identical to TRBD1. The CDR3 is 12 residues long. Germline trimming cut 5 bases from V and 12 bases from J; bases unmatched to any gene: 10. Germline V CDR1 and CDR2: SGHAT, FQNNGV. CDR3 region: CASSPHRGGVYF. CDR3 DNA: TGTGCCAGCAGCCCCCACAGGGGTGGGGTGTACTTC.

The V and J genes are TRBV29-1 and TRBJ2-3; TRBD2 aligns across 10 bases. The CDR3 is 12 amino acids. Germline assignment: CDR1 SQVTM and CDR2 ANQGSEA. Trimming removed 6 bases from V and 4 bases from J; junction bases left unmatched: 1. The CDR3 DNA sequence: TGCAGCGTAGGACTAGCGGCAGATACGCAGTATTTT. It translates to CSVGLAADTQYF.

The V gene is TRBV5-1, the J gene TRBJ1-4; 7 nucleotides agree with TRBD1. CDR1 SGHRS and CDR2 YFSETQ come from the germline V gene. V gave up 3 bases and J gave up 8 bases; unmatched junction bases: 10. The CDR3 contains 15 residues. The CDR3 DNA is TGCGCCAGCAGCTCCATGCCAGGGGGTGGCGAAAAACTGTTTTTT. It encodes CASSSMPGGGEKLFF.

The chain has TRBV10-3 and TRBJ2-1, with 10 bases aligning to TRBD1. Germline V gene data show CDR1 as ENHRY and CDR2 as SYGVKD. The V and J ends lost 4 bases and 7 bases, in that order; junction bases with no gene match: 4. The CDR3 extends over 14 amino acids. The CDR3 DNA reads TGTGCCATCAGTGCTCAGGGACAGGGGAATGAGCAGTTCTTC. As protein: CAISAQGQGNEQFF.

This sequence joins TRBV30 and TRBJ2-3; D gene uncertain. Germline V CDR1 and CDR2: GTSNPN, SVGIG (reference sequence). With 4 bases removed from V and 3 bases from J, the gap between germline ends came to 11 bases. The CDR3 extends over 13 amino acids. CDR3 in DNA: TGTGCCTGGACCCCCCCGCGGACAGATACGCAGTATTTT. Protein: CAWTPPRTDTQYF.

V gene TRBV27 combines with J gene TRBJ1-6; D remains unclear. V lost 3 bases, J lost 0 bases, and 9 bases lay in between. The CDR3 is 16 residues long. The germline gives CDR1 MNHEY, CDR2 SMNVEV (reference sequence). CDR3 coding DNA: TGTGCCAGCAGTTTGTCTGGGGACTCCTATAATTCACCCCTCCACTTT. Its protein is CASSLSGDSYNSPLHF.

This clone was seen a handful of times. The chain combines TRBV13 with TRBJ1-2, with D possibly matching TRBD1 (6 bases). CDR3 length: 13 residues. CDR1 is PRHDT and CDR2 is FYEKMQ in the germline V gene (reference sequence). V was cut by 5 bases and J by 8 bases, with 15 bases left in between. The CDR3 DNA reads as TGTGCCAGCAGCAATAAACAGGGCGGGGGCTACACCTTC. It specifies CASSNKQGGGYTF. The variable domain in full, with the rest retrieved from reference TRBV13 and TRBJ1-2, is AAGVIQSPRHLIKEKRETATLKCYPIPRHDTVYWYQQGPGQDPQFLISFYEKMQSDKGSIPDRFSAQQFSDYHSELNMSSLELGDSALYFCASSNKQGGGYTFGSGTRLTVV.